This T cell receptor beta chain was sequenced in a study of cytomegalovirus exposure and HLA in healthy donors. Study overall: There were 350 to 400 genotyped donors. Of these, about 80% fell in the genetic ancestry cluster associated with self-reported Caucasian donors.

The donors gave bone marrow, and they were healthy. This PCR relied on a set of 60 Vbeta primers and 13 Jbeta primers. Method: immunoSEQ multiplex PCR; TCRdb's copy keeps in-frame clones and lacks some. The sample includes about 110,000 clones, just over 15% seen only once; the top ten take roughly 2%. Trimming stripped 0 bases from V and 6 bases from J, with 8 bases between. The length of the CDR3 is 14 residues. CDR1 is ENHRY and CDR2 is SYGVKD in the germline V gene. This clone was counted a few times. The clonotype was recovered from a woman between 18 and 30 years old in good health and CMV-seronegative. The rearrangement links TRBV10-3 to TRBJ1-4, with D perhaps matching TRBD1 (5 bases). The specimen was PBMCs. CDR3 bases: TGTGCCATCAGTGAGTCGTCCAGGGATGAAAAACTGTTTTTT. Protein sequence: CAISESSRDEKLFF.